A single sample is the source of the 6 T cell receptor beta chains below, sequenced in a study of resident and recirculating memory T cells in vitiligo. The protocol was immunoSEQ multiplex PCR, while the TCRdb copy is restricted to in-frame clones and leaves out a portion. The sample lists around 70,000 clones, about nine tenths occurring once. The sample consisted of blood. These receptors all come from a male donor with vitiligo.

The chain employs TRBV14 and TRBJ1-2; 8 nucleotides line up with TRBD1. This CDR3 region has 15 residues. The junction had 8 bases not matched to a gene; V was cut back by 4 bases and J by 4 bases. CDR1 is SGHDN and CDR2 is FVKESK in the germline V gene. The CDR3 DNA follows: TGTGCCAGCAGCCTATCGGACAGGGACCGCTATGGCTACACCTTC. Amino acid sequence: CASSLSDRDRYGYTF.

The chain uses TRBV7-2 and TRBJ2-5; TRBD1 is a possible D gene (5 bases). V gave up 1 base and J gave up 0 bases, with 9 bases separating them. The CDR3 consists of 15 residues. CDR1 SGHTA and CDR2 FQGNSA come from the germline V gene. CDR3 sequence reads: CASSLVTAYQETQYF. The CDR3, as DNA: TGTGCCAGCAGCTTAGTGACAGCCTACCAAGAGACCCAGTACTTC.

As for this clone: This CDR3 is also generated by other DNA sequences in the sample. The CDR3 coding sequence is TGCGCCAGCAGCTTGAGACTAGCGGGGGGGTACAATGAGCAGTTCTTC. This encodes CASSLRLAGGYNEQFF. This chain connects TRBV5-1 to TRBJ2-1; 14 bases match TRBD2. CDR1 is SGHRS, CDR2 YFSETQ, per germline. This CDR3 has 16 amino acids. Germline trimming cut 1 base from V and 4 bases from J; bases unmatched to any gene: 1.

The chain joins TRBV5-1 to TRBJ1-2; TRBD1 agrees at 7 bases. The V gene end was trimmed by 8 bases and the J gene end by 3 bases; junction bases not matched to a gene: 4. Looked up from germline, CDR1 is SGHRS and CDR2 is YFSETQ. The CDR3 length is 12 residues. The CDR3 region is CASSGTDYGYTF. Written as DNA, the CDR3 is TGCGCCAGTTCCGGGACAGACTATGGCTACACCTTC. The whole variable domain, filled in from reference TRBV5-1 and TRBJ1-2, reads KAGVTQTPRYLIKTRGQQVTLSCSPISGHRSVSWYQQTPGQGLQFLFEYFSETQRNKGNFPGRFSGRQFSNSRSEMNVSTLELGDSALYLCASSGTDYGYTFGSGTRLTVV.

This chain links TRBV14 with TRBJ1-2, with 9 bases matching TRBD1. The V and J ends lost 3 bases and 0 bases, in that order; junction bases with no gene match: 5. The V gene's germline CDR1 is SGHDN and CDR2 FVKESK. The CDR3 totals 16 residues. In DNA form, the CDR3 reads TGTGCCAGCAGCCAGGGGCGGACAGGGGCTAACTATGGCTACACCTTC. It yields the protein CASSQGRTGANYGYTF.

The chain carries TRBV28 and TRBJ2-3; TRBD2 aligns across 10 bases. The CDR3 spans 15 residues. Germline V gene lookup returns CDR1 MDHEN and CDR2 SYDVKM. V dropped 4 bases and J dropped 3; count of bases not matched to a gene: 4. The CDR3 region is CASSSAGGPTDTQYF. The CDR3 DNA follows: TGTGCCAGCAGTTCAGCGGGGGGGCCGACAGATACGCAGTATTTT. The full variable domain, with the rest looked up from reference TRBV28 and TRBJ2-3, is DVKVTQSSRYLVKRTGEKVFLECVQDMDHENMFWYRQDPGLGLRLIYFSYDVKMKEKGDIPEGYSVSREKKERFSLILESASTNQTSMYLCASSSAGGPTDTQYFGPGTRLTVL.